The rows below give T cell receptor beta chains drawn from one sample of a study of Ad26.COV2.S vaccination and SARS-CoV-2 variants. The data were produced by immunoSEQ multiplex PCR, yet TCRdb's version contains in-frame clones alone and is incomplete. This table has roughly 510,000 clones, 70% to 90% appearing once. Specimen: peripheral blood, collected in a trial of Ad26.COV2.S vaccine versus placebo. Source of these receptors: a person aged 18-65 years who received the Ad26.COV2.S COVID-19 vaccine or a placebo. The CDR3 runs from the conserved cysteine through the conserved F or W. The order of the fields is D gene, V gene, J gene, CDR3 protein. The D gene is left open where the match is weak.

>NA|TRBV28|TRBJ2-2
CASSFFRGNTGELFF
>NA|TRBV19|TRBJ2-1
CASSSNREVNEQFF
>NA|TRBV28|TRBJ1-6
CASSLLGQNPNSPLHF
>NA|TRBV9|TRBJ1-4
CASSVAGGGKNEKLFF
>NA|TRBV7-9|TRBJ1-4
CASSLGRTASAEKLFF
>NA|TRBV24-1|TRBJ2-7
CATSDPGQNYEQYF
>TRBD2|TRBV7-9|TRBJ2-1
CASRKRELGNNEQFF
>TRBD2|TRBV4-2|TRBJ2-3
CASSQRALAGDTQYF
>NA|TRBV30|TRBJ1-1
CAWSFDPNTEAFF
>NA|TRBV4-3|TRBJ2-1
CASSQDWWTAQQFF
>NA|TRBV29-1|TRBJ2-3
CSVPPDSSTDTQYF
>NA|TRBV28|TRBJ1-6
CASRLSSSPLHF
>TRBD2|TRBV30|TRBJ2-3
CAWSVGLAGVGDTQYF
>TRBD1|TRBV12-3/TRBV12-4|TRBJ1-1
CASSLTGVTEAFF
>TRBD1|TRBV9|TRBJ1-4
CASSASGGRILNEKLFF
>TRBD1|TRBV28|TRBJ1-2
CASSLFRTGNGYTF
>TRBD1|TRBV10-3|TRBJ1-6
CAISLKTGGDSPLHF
>TRBD1|TRBV5-1|TRBJ1-4
CASSSAQGGGKLFF
>NA|TRBV18|TRBJ2-1
CASSGDYGSYNEQFF
>NA|TRBV30|TRBJ1-2
CAWQPQGYGYTF
>NA|TRBV30|TRBJ2-5
CAWNRDPGETQYF
>NA|TRBV11-3|TRBJ2-5
CASSPRGLPEETQYF
>NA|TRBV6-2/TRBV6-3|TRBJ2-6
CASSTTGLGANVLTF
>TRBD2|TRBV7-6|TRBJ2-7
CASSLGSGSVNEQYF
>NA|TRBV5-1|TRBJ2-7
CASSPGGTGEQYF
>TRBD1|TRBV18|TRBJ1-5
CASSPLSVQGHQPQHF
>NA|TRBV11-2|TRBJ2-7
CASSLTPGPTYEQYF
>NA|TRBV18|TRBJ2-7
CASSLRQDYEQYF
>NA|TRBV5-1|TRBJ2-2
CASSLDRGEELFF
>TRBD2|TRBV7-2|TRBJ2-3
CASSISGHEGQYF
>TRBD2|TRBV5-4|TRBJ2-7
CASSSGPGLAGSYEQYF
>NA|TRBV9|TRBJ2-3
CASSVGAATDTQYF
>TRBD1|TRBV5-4|TRBJ1-1
CASSSPTGKDTEAFF
>NA|TRBV9|TRBJ1-2
CASSAGAARDRQGGYTF
>NA|TRBV6-6|TRBJ2-6
CASRTALTGANVLTF
>TRBD2|TRBV30|TRBJ2-1
CAWSVLKISGRAGQFF
>NA|TRBV12-3/TRBV12-4|TRBJ1-1
CASSPRRNTEAFF
>NA|TRBV27|TRBJ1-5
CASRNFGQPQHF
>NA|TRBV6-5|TRBJ1-1
CASRGRQNTEAFF
>NA|TRBV19|TRBJ2-6
CASSMLISGANVLTF
>TRBD1|TRBV30|TRBJ1-2
CAWSPWTGNYGYTF
>NA|TRBV6-5|TRBJ2-5
CASSTQETQYF
>NA|TRBV9|TRBJ2-7
CASSVGPPTRSYEQYF
>NA|TRBV11-2|TRBJ2-1
CASSLVSGLARASYNEQFF
>TRBD1|TRBV2|TRBJ2-7
CASSDPGQGPYEQYF
>NA|TRBV10-3|TRBJ2-7
CAISVGTHSYEQYF
>NA|TRBV7-2|TRBJ1-5
CASSPTADSGGSNQPQHF
>NA|TRBV19|TRBJ2-3
CASSLGLWARAQYF
>TRBD2|TRBV7-9|TRBJ2-3
CASSHRLAGYTDTQYF
>NA|TRBV6-2/TRBV6-3|TRBJ1-5
CASSDGAAGRSNNQPQHF
>TRBD2|TRBV9|TRBJ2-3
CASSAGGGGTDTQYF
>NA|TRBV28|TRBJ2-7
CASTGSGVYEQYF
>NA|TRBV9|TRBJ2-7
CASSVSEFRYEQYF
>TRBD2|TRBV3-1/TRBV3-2|TRBJ2-1
CASSQDGTRGNEQFF
>NA|TRBV6-6|TRBJ2-5
CASSYLSGDRETQYF